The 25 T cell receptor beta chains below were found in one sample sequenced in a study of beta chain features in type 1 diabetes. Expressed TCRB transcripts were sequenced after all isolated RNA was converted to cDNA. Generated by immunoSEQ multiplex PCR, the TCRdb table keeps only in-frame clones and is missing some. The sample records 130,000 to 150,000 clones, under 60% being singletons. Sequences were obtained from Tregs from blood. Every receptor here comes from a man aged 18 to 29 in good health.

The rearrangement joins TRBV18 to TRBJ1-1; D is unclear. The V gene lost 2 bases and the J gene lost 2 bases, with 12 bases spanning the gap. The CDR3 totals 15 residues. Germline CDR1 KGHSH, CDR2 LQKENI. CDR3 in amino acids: CASSPEGRLNTEAFF. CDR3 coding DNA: TGTGCCAGCTCACCAGAGGGCCGCCTAAACACTGAAGCTTTCTTT.

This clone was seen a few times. The CDR3 spells CASSAPFGAGTGELFF. DNA for the CDR3: TGTGCCAGCAGTGCCCCCTTTGGGGCTGGCACCGGGGAGCTGTTTTTT. The chain joins TRBV25-1 to TRBJ2-2; possible D gene TRBD1, 5 bases. Trimming shortened V by 4 bases and J by 4 bases, and 16 bases separated the two germline ends. Per the germline V gene, CDR1 is MGHDK and CDR2 is SYGVNS. The CDR3 has 16 amino acids.

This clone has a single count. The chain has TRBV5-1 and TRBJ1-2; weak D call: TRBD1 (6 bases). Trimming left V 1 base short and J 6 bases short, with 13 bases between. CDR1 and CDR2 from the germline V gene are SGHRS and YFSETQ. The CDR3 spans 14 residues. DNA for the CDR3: TGCGCCAGCAGCTTGTTGCAGGGGTGGAATGGCTACACCTTC. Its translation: CASSLLQGWNGYTF.

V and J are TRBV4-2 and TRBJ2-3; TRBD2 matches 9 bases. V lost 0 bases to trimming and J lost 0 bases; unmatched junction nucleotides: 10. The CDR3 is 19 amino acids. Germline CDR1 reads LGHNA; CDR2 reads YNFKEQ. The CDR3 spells CASSQDIIAGATSTDTQYF. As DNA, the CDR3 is TGTGCCAGCAGCCAAGATATAATAGCGGGGGCGACTAGCACAGATACGCAGTATTTT.

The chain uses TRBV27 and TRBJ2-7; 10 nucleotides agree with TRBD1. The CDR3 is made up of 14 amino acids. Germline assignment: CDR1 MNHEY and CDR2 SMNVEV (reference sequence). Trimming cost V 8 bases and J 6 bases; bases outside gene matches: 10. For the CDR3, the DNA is TGTGCCAGCGCTCTGGACAGGGGGGTCATCGAGCAGTACTTC. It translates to CASALDRGVIEQYF.

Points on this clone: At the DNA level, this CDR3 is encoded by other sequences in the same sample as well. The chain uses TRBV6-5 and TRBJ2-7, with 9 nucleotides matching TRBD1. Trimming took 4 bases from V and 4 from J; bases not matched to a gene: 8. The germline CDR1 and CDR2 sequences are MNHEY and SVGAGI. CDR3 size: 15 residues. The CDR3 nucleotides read TGTGCCAGCAGTTCCCCTGGACAGGGGCTTTACGAGCAGTACTTC. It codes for CASSSPGQGLYEQYF.

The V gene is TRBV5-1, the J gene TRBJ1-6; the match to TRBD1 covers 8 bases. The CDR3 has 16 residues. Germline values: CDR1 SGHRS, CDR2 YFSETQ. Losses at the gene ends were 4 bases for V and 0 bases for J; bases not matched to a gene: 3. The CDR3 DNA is TGCGCCAGCAGCGCCACAGGGGGCTCCTATAATTCACCCCTCCACTTT. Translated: CASSATGGSYNSPLHF.

The CDR3 DNA sequence: TGTGCCAGCAGTTTAAGGGGCCACGAGCAGTACTTC. Encoded protein: CASSLRGHEQYF. The rearrangement joins TRBV6-5 to TRBJ2-7; tentative D call: TRBD1 (5 bases). This CDR3 has 12 residues. V shed 4 bases and J shed 5 bases, with 9 bases lying between them. Germline CDR1 MNHEY, CDR2 SVGAGI.

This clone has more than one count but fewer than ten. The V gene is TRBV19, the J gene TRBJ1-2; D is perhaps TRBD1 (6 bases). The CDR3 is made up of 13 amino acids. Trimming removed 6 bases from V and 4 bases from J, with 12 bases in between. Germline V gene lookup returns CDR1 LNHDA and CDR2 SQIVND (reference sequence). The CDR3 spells CASRTDSFYGYTF. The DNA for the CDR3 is TGTGCCAGTAGAACGGACAGTTTCTATGGCTACACCTTC.

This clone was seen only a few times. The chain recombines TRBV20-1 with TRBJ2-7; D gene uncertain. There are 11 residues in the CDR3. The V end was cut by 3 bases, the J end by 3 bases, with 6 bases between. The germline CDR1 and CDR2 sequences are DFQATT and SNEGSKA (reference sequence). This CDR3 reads CSASTNYEQYF. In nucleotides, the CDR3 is TGCAGTGCTAGTACTAACTACGAGCAGTACTTC.

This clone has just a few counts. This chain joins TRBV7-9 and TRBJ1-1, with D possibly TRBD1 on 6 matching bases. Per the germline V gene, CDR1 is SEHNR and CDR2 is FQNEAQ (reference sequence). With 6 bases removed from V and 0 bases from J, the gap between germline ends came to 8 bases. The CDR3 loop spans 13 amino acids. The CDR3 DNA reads TGTGCCAGCAGTTGGACAGTGAACACTGAAGCTTTCTTT. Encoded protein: CASSWTVNTEAFF.

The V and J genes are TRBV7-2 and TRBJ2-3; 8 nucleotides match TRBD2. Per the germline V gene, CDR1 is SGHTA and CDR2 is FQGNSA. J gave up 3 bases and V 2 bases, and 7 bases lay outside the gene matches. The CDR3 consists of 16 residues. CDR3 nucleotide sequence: TGTGCCAGCAGCTTATTTCCGGGGGGGCTAACAGATACGCAGTATTTT. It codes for CASSLFPGGLTDTQYF.

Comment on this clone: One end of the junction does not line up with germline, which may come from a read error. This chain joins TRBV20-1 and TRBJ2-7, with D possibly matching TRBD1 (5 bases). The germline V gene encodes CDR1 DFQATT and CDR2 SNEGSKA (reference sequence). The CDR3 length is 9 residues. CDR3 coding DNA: TGCAGTACTGAAAAATCCAGGGTCTTC. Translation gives CSTEKSRVF.

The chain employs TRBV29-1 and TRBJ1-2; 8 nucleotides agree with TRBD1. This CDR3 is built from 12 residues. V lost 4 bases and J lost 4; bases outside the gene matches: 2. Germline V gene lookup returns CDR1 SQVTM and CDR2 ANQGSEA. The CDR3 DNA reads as TGCAGCGTTGGAGACAGGGGCTATGGCTACACCTTC. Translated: CSVGDRGYGYTF.

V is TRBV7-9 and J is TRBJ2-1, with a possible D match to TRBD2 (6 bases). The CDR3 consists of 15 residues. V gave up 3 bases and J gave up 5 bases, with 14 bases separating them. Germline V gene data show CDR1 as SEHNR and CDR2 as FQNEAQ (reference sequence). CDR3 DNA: TGTGCCAGCAGCTTGCGGGGCTCGGGAAACAATGAGCAGTTCTTC. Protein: CASSLRGSGNNEQFF.

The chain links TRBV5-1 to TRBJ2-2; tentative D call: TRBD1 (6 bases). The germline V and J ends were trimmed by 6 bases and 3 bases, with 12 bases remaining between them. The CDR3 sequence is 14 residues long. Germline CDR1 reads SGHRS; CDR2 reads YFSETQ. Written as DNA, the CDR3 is TGCGCCAGCACTCTAGGGGGTGACACCGGGGAGCTGTTTTTT. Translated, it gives CASTLGGDTGELFF.

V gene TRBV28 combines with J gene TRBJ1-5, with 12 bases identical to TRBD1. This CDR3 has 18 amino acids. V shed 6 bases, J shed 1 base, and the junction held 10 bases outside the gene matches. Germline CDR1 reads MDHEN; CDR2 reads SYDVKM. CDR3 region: CASRPDPGTGGSNQPQHF. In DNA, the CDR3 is TGTGCCAGCAGGCCAGATCCCGGGACAGGGGGCAGCAATCAGCCCCAGCATTTT.

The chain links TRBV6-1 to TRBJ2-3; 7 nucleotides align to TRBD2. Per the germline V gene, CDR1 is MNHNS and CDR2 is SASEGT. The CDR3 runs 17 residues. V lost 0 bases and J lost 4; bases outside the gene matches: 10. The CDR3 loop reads CASSEAWGRAGADTQYF. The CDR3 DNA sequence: TGTGCCAGCAGTGAAGCGTGGGGGAGGGCCGGGGCAGATACGCAGTATTTT.

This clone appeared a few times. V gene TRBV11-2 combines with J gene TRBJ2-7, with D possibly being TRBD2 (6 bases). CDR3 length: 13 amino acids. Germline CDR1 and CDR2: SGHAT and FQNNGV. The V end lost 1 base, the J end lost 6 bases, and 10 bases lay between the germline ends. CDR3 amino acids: CASSLGGGTEQYF. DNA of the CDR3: TGTGCCAGCAGCTTAGGAGGAGGGACCGAGCAGTACTTC.

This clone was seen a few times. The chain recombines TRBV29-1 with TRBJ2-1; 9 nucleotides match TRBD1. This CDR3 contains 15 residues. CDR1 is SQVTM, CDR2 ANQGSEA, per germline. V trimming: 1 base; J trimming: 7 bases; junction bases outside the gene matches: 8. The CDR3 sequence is CSVEGASGTGNEQFF. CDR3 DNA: TGCAGCGTTGAAGGTGCGTCCGGGACAGGGAATGAGCAGTTCTTC.

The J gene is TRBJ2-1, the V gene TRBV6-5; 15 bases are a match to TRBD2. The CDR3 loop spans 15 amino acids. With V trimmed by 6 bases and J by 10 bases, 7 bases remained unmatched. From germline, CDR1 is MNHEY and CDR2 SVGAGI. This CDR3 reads CASSLEGTSGREQFF. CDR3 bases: TGTGCCAGCAGCCTGGAGGGGACTAGCGGGAGGGAGCAGTTCTTC.

For the CDR3, the DNA is TGCAGCGCCCGAAATGGACAGAGGAACACTGAAGCTTTCTTT. Amino acids: CSARNGQRNTEAFF. The chain links TRBV29-1 to TRBJ1-1; TRBD1 might be the D (6 bases). The V end lost 7 bases, the J end lost 1 base, and 16 bases lay between the germline ends. Germline assignment: CDR1 SQVTM and CDR2 ANQGSEA. This CDR3 spans 14 amino acids.

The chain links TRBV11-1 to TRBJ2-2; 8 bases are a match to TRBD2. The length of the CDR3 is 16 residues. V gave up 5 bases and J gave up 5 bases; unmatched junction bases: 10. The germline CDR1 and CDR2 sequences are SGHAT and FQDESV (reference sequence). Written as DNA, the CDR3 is TGTGCCAGCAGCCCGCAACTAGCGGAGTGGACCGGGGAGCTGTTTTTT. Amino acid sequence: CASSPQLAEWTGELFF.

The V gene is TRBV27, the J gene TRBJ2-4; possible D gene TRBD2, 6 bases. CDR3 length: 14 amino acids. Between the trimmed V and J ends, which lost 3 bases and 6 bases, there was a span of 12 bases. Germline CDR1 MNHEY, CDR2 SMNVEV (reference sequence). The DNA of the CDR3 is TGTGCCAGCAGTTTGGGTCTGGGAGGAAACATTCAGTACTTC. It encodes CASSLGLGGNIQYF.

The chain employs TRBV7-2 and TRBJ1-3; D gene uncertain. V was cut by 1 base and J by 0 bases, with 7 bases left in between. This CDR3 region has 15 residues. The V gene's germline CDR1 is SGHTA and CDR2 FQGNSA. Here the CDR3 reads CASSLDGGSGNTIYF. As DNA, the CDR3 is TGTGCCAGCAGCTTAGATGGCGGCTCTGGAAACACCATATATTTT.